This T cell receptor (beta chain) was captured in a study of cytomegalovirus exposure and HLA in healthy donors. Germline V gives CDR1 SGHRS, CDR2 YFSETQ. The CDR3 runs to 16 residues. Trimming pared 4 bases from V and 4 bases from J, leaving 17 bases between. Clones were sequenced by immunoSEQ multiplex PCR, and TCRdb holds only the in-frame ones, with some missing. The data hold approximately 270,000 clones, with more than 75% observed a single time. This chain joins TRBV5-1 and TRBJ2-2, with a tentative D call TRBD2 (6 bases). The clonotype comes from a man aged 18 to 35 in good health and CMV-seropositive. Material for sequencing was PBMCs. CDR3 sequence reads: CASSPGGTGGTGELFF. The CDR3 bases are TGCGCCAGCAGCCCAGGCGGGACCGGGGGCACCGGGGAGCTGTTTTTT.